Listed here are 28 T cell receptor beta chains from one sample, sequenced in a study of T cells in Graves' hyperthyroidism and ophthalmopathy. RNA transcripts served as the template for amplifying TCR beta CDR3 regions. TCR CDR3 underwent first-round RT-PCR with the HTBI primer set. A single record per CDR3 protein comes from TCRdb applying MiXCR to the multiplex PCR reads. The repertoire holds approximately 610,000 distinct CDR3 sequences, with roughly 15% as singletons. The sample comprised blood. The receptors derive from a woman in her 40s with Graves' ophthalmopathy.

This clonotype has a count of ten or more. The chain combines TRBV6-2 or TRBV6-3 with TRBJ2-5; 8 nucleotides align to TRBD2. Trimming removed 5 bases from V and 1 base from J; junction bases left unmatched: 6. CDR1 is MNHEY, CDR2 SVGEGT, per germline. This CDR3 contains 15 residues. The CDR3 sequence is CASSPHTSGQETQYF. CDR3 DNA sequence: TGTGCCAGCAGTCCCCACACTAGCGGCCAAGAGACCCAGTACTTC.

This clonotype was seen ten or more times. This rearrangement joins TRBV6-5 to TRBJ1-5; unclear D gene. CDR3 length: 12 residues. The germline CDR1 and CDR2 sequences are MNHEY and SVGAGI. The V gene lost 3 bases and the J gene lost 9 bases, with 9 bases spanning the gap. The CDR3 here is CASSYMFGPQHF. The CDR3 bases are TGTGCCAGCAGTTATATGTTTGGGCCCCAGCATTTT.

The table lists this clonotype with many counts. The V call is TRBV6-4, the J call TRBJ2-7, with TRBD2 matching 15 bases. Germline V gene lookup returns CDR1 MRHNA and CDR2 SNTAGT. The CDR3 extends over 15 amino acids. Germline trimming cut 6 bases from V and 4 bases from J; bases unmatched to any gene: 4. The CDR3 region is CASSGTSGRIYEQYF. Here the CDR3 DNA reads TGTGCCAGCAGCGGGACTAGCGGGAGGATTTACGAGCAGTACTTC.

This clonotype has at least ten counts. The V and J genes are TRBV2 and TRBJ1-2; no clear D. The CDR3 has 13 residues. From germline, CDR1 is SNHLY and CDR2 FYNNEI. V gave up 11 bases and J gave up 4 bases, with 17 bases separating them. The CDR3: CASTGGGFYGYTF. The CDR3 DNA is TGTGCCTCCACGGGAGGCGGATTCTATGGCTACACCTTC.

This clonotype was counted between two and nine times. V gene TRBV27 combines with J gene TRBJ2-2, with D hard to call. The V and J ends lost 5 bases and 5 bases respectively, with 9 bases between them. The germline gives CDR1 MNHEY, CDR2 SMNVEV (reference sequence). This CDR3 is 13 amino acids long. CDR3 coding DNA: TGTGCCAGCAGTCCCCGCCCAACCGGGGAGCTGTTTTTT. Amino acids: CASSPRPTGELFF.

The sample holds many counts of this clonotype. The V call is TRBV10-3, the J call TRBJ2-7; 10 bases agree with TRBD1. This CDR3 contains 16 residues. V shed 3 bases and J 6 bases; nucleotides not matched to a gene: 11. Germline V lookup: CDR1 ENHRY, CDR2 SYGVKD. This chain's CDR3 is CAISDRVGQGVLEQYF. CDR3 coding DNA: TGTGCCATCAGTGATCGGGTCGGACAGGGGGTTCTCGAGCAGTACTTC.

This sequence joins TRBV12-3 or TRBV12-4 and TRBJ1-1; 7 bases map to TRBD1. This CDR3 has 14 residues. With 5 bases clipped from V and 2 bases from J, the junction kept 5 bases outside the gene matches. The CDR3 protein is CASSQGTENTEAFF. The CDR3 nucleotides are TGTGCCAGCAGTCAAGGGACAGAAAACACTGAAGCTTTCTTT.

This clonotype was counted many times. At one end, the junction sequence differs from germline, possibly due to a read error. This CDR3 reads CAGSLSLAGEYEQYF. The CDR3 nucleotides read TGTGCCGGCAGTTTATCACTAGCGGGAGAATACGAGCAGTACTTC. The chain combines TRBV27 with TRBJ2-7; 11 nucleotides agree with TRBD2. Germline V gene data show CDR1 as MNHEY and CDR2 as SMNVEV (reference sequence). The CDR3 is 15 amino acids.

This clonotype was counted ten times or more. The chain links TRBV4-2 to TRBJ1-2; 7 nucleotides match TRBD1. Germline-derived CDR1 and CDR2 are LGHNA and YNFKEQ. The CDR3 is made up of 15 amino acids. Trimming at V came to 4 bases and at J to 4 bases, leaving 9 bases not matched to a gene. The CDR3 nucleotides are TGTGCCAGCAGCCCCTCCGGGACAGTCGCCTATGGCTACACCTTC. As protein: CASSPSGTVAYGYTF.

This clonotype was seen many times. The chain recombines TRBV10-3 with TRBJ1-2, with D possibly matching TRBD1 (5 bases). The V gene lost 6 bases and the J gene lost 2 bases, with 10 bases spanning the gap. The CDR3 loop spans 13 amino acids. CDR1 and CDR2 (germline): ENHRY, SYGVKD. CDR3 region: CAIRDTYNYGYTF. In nucleotides, the CDR3 is TGTGCCATCAGGGACACTTACAACTATGGCTACACCTTC.

This clonotype was seen at least ten times. CDR3 sequence reads: CASSQVHGGKTQYF. The DNA for the CDR3 is TGCGCCAGCAGCCAAGTTCACGGAGGAAAGACCCAGTACTTC. V and J are TRBV4-1 and TRBJ2-5, with a weak D call TRBD2 (5 bases). This CDR3 comprises 14 residues. V gave up 1 base and J gave up 6 bases, with 12 bases separating them. CDR1 MGHRA and CDR2 YSYEKL come from the germline V gene.

Many counts were recorded for this clonotype. The rearrangement joins TRBV6-1 to TRBJ2-7; possible D gene TRBD2, 6 bases. The CDR3 is 15 residues long. Trimming took off 8 bases at V and 2 bases at J, with 19 bases between the two ends. Looked up from germline, CDR1 is MNHNS and CDR2 is SASEGT. Here the CDR3 reads CASLDGGTVTYEQYF. For the CDR3, the DNA is TGTGCCAGCCTCGACGGTGGGACTGTTACCTACGAGCAGTACTTC.

In regard to this clonotype: No conserved phenylalanine or tryptophan is present at the end of the CDR3, so a read error is the likely explanation. The CDR3 loop reads CASSQGTGGPEAFV. The CDR3 DNA follows: TGTGCCAGCAGCCAAGGGACAGGAGGACCTGAAGCTTTCGTT. This chain connects TRBV3-1 to TRBJ1-1; 7 bases agree with TRBD1. After removal of 1 base from V and 6 bases from J, the junction contained 5 bases not matched to a gene. This CDR3 comprises 14 residues. Germline-derived CDR1 and CDR2 are LGHDT and YNNKEL (reference sequence).

This clonotype was observed at least ten times. CDR3 nucleotides: TGTGCCAGCAGTCGACTAGCGGGAGGGATCACAGATACGCAGTATTTT. Translating it yields CASSRLAGGITDTQYF. The chain is built from TRBV12-3 or TRBV12-4 and TRBJ2-3, with 14 bases aligning to TRBD2. The CDR3 consists of 16 residues. J gave up 2 bases and V 5 bases, and 3 bases lay outside the gene matches.

This rearrangement joins TRBV7-2 to TRBJ1-2; D is possibly TRBD1 (5 bases). In germline, CDR1 is SGHTA, CDR2 FQGNSA. The V end was cut by 6 bases, the J end by 6 bases, with 20 bases between. The CDR3 is 15 amino acids. CDR3: CASSPTGGAHNGYTF. The CDR3 DNA is TGTGCCAGCAGTCCAACCGGAGGGGCGCATAATGGCTACACCTTC.

This clonotype was seen many times. The rearrangement uses TRBV6-2 or TRBV6-3 and TRBJ1-5, with TRBD1 matching 7 bases. The CDR3 runs to 18 residues. Trimming at V came to 2 bases and at J to 0 bases, leaving 10 bases not matched to a gene. In germline, CDR1 is MNHEY, CDR2 SVGEGT. DNA for the CDR3: TGTGCCAGCAGTTACGACAGGGAGACGGGATATAGCAATCAGCCCCAGCATTTT. It translates to CASSYDRETGYSNQPQHF.

Ten or more counts support this clonotype. The rearrangement uses TRBV19 and TRBJ1-2; 7 bases agree with TRBD1. Germline V gene lookup returns CDR1 LNHDA and CDR2 SQIVND (reference sequence). Trimming removed 6 bases from V and 4 bases from J; junction bases left unmatched: 8. The length of the CDR3 is 14 residues. The DNA of the CDR3 is TGTGCCAGTAGACTTACGGGACAGATCTATGGCTACACCTTC. This gives the protein CASRLTGQIYGYTF.

This clonotype was found many times. V is TRBV25-1 and J is TRBJ2-5, with D possibly being TRBD2 (6 bases). Between the trimmed V and J ends, which lost 4 bases and 1 base, there was a span of 16 bases. The CDR3 spans 16 residues. Germline assignment: CDR1 MGHDK and CDR2 SYGVNS. The CDR3 loop is CASSAPRRGLQETQYF. The CDR3 DNA reads TGTGCCAGCAGTGCCCCGCGAAGGGGACTCCAAGAGACCCAGTACTTC.

The chain employs TRBV5-1 and TRBJ2-7; a weak D match, TRBD2 (6 bases). V lost 2 bases to trimming and J lost 1 base, with 10 bases between them. Germline V lookup: CDR1 SGHRS, CDR2 YFSETQ. The CDR3 contains 14 residues. As DNA, the CDR3 is TGCGCCAGCAGCTTCCCGGGAGAGTCCTACGAGCAGTACTTC. This sequence encodes CASSFPGESYEQYF.

This clonotype came up a few times. The V and J genes are TRBV12-3 or TRBV12-4 and TRBJ2-7; D might be TRBD1 (5 bases). The length of the CDR3 is 14 residues. The V gene lost 5 bases and the J gene lost 2 bases, with 13 bases spanning the gap. Here the CDR3 reads CASSQISRAYEQYF. The DNA for the CDR3 is TGTGCCAGCAGTCAAATCTCCAGGGCCTACGAGCAGTACTTC.

In the case of this clonotype: This may come from a read error, since a much larger clone is one base off. The chain joins TRBV7-9 to TRBJ2-5; 7 bases fit TRBD2. Germline-derived CDR1 and CDR2 are SEHNR and FQNEAQ (reference sequence). This CDR3 is 16 amino acids long. In nucleotides, the CDR3 is TGTGTCAGCAGCTTAGTGGCGGGAGTCACTGGAGAGACCCAGTACTTC. It translates to CVSSLVAGVTGETQYF.

The chain joins TRBV6-1 to TRBJ2-4; the match to TRBD2 covers 8 bases. Losses at the gene ends were 7 bases for V and 1 base for J; bases not matched to a gene: 3. The CDR3 length is 14 residues. Looked up from germline, CDR1 is MNHNS and CDR2 is SASEGT. The CDR3 reads CASIASGAKNIQYF. The CDR3 nucleotides read TGTGCCAGCATAGCTAGCGGGGCCAAAAACATTCAGTACTTC.

This chain uses TRBV6-1 with TRBJ1-2; 8 bases line up with TRBD1. CDR1 MNHNS and CDR2 SASEGT come from the germline V gene. The CDR3 covers 12 residues. The J segment lost 8 bases and the V segment lost 6 bases, leaving 5 bases of the junction unmatched. CDR3 coding DNA: TGTGCCAGCAGGGGGACAGGAGGCGGCTACACCTTC. It encodes CASRGTGGGYTF.

This clonotype was seen ten or more times. This chain joins TRBV6-1 and TRBJ1-5; D call uncertain. CDR1 MNHNS and CDR2 SASEGT come from the germline V gene. The CDR3 has 14 residues. The ends were cut back, 4 bases at V and 6 bases at J, with 13 bases in the middle. CDR3 sequence: CASSGFQESQPQHF. CDR3 coding DNA: TGTGCCAGCAGTGGGTTCCAGGAGAGTCAGCCCCAGCATTTT.

The chain joins TRBV4-1 to TRBJ2-5; D remains unclear. There are 13 residues in the CDR3. Germline V gene data show CDR1 as MGHRA and CDR2 as YSYEKL. V shed 4 bases and J shed 5 bases, with 11 bases lying between them. For the CDR3, the DNA is TGCGCCAGCAGCCCCCGGGCCGCGGAGACCCAGTACTTC. Translated, it gives CASSPRAAETQYF.

This clonotype occurred many times. V and J are TRBV6-1 and TRBJ1-1; weak D call: TRBD1 (6 bases). The CDR3 extends over 13 amino acids. CDR1 and CDR2 from the germline V gene are MNHNS and SASEGT. V was clipped by 10 bases and J by 0 bases, with 12 bases between them. This CDR3 is CATRDKMNTEAFF. DNA for the CDR3: TGTGCCACCAGGGACAAGATGAACACTGAAGCTTTCTTT.

This clonotype appeared many times. The chain has TRBV20-1 and TRBJ2-7, with 7 bases identical to TRBD2. Per germline, CDR1 DFQATT and CDR2 SNEGSKA (reference sequence). CDR3 size: 16 residues. J lost 5 bases, V lost 3 bases, and 16 bases had no gene match. CDR3 sequence (DNA): TGCAGTGCTAGTGGGGGGGTACAGGCGGCTGACGACGAGCAGTACTTC. Its protein product is CSASGGVQAADDEQYF.

This clonotype appeared many times. The rearrangement uses TRBV7-9 and TRBJ1-5, with D possibly being TRBD1 (5 bases). The germline V and J ends were trimmed by 0 bases and 4 bases, with 10 bases remaining between them. Germline V gene sequence: CDR1 SEHNR, CDR2 FQNEAQ (reference sequence). This CDR3 has 15 residues. This CDR3 reads CASSLARGENQPQHF. In DNA, the CDR3 is TGTGCCAGCAGCTTAGCGAGAGGGGAAAATCAGCCCCAGCATTTT.